Listed below are T cell receptor beta chains from one sample, sequenced in a study of regulatory T cells in long-lasting Graves disease. One entry per CDR3 protein, called by TCRdb with MiXCR from the multiplex PCR reads. There are approximately 540,000 distinct CDR3 sequences in the sample; around 12% occur only once, and almost 9% lies in the top ten. The same data also contributed to another study, on T cells in Graves' hyperthyroidism and ophthalmopathy.

The sequences come from peripheral blood mononuclear cells (PBMCs), collected at new diagnosis, from a patient treated with antithyroid drugs. These receptors originate from a woman between 25 and 40 years old with Graves disease. Each CDR3 is given with its conserved first and last residue. The D gene is left open where the match is weak. Not all rows give a size; the values are once, few, many and, for expanded clones, a class.

TRBJ2-5 | NA | TRBV12-3/TRBV12-4 | NA | CASSLDGVSQETQYF | TGTGCCAGCAGTTTAGACGGAGTCAGTCAAGAGACCCAGTACTTC
TRBJ2-1 | NA | TRBV24-1 | TRBD2 | CATSDAGLADYNEQFF | TGTGCCACCAGTGATGCGGGACTAGCGGATTACAATGAGCAGTTCTTC
TRBJ2-3 | NA | TRBV19 | TRBD2 | CASTERGGRDTQYF | TGTGCCAGTACGGAGCGGGGGGGGAGAGATACGCAGTATTTT
TRBJ1-5 | many | TRBV27 | NA | CASAYYVNQPQHF | TGTGCCAGCGCCTACTATGTCAATCAGCCCCAGCATTTT
TRBJ1-1 | many | TRBV30 | NA | CAWSVGGYTEAFF | TGTGCCTGGAGTGTAGGGGGGTACACTGAAGCTTTCTTT
TRBJ1-2 | NA | TRBV20-1 | NA | CSARSTTASNYGYTF | TGCAGTGCTAGATCGACGACAGCGAGTAACTATGGCTACACCTTC
TRBJ2-1 | many | TRBV28 | NA | CASRLHNEQFF | TGTGCCAGCCGACTTCACAATGAGCAGTTCTTC
TRBJ2-1 | few | TRBV28 | NA | CASRLATGAASYNEQFF | TGTGCCAGCAGGCTCGCCACTGGAGCTGCAAGCTACAATGAGCAGTTCTTC
TRBJ2-5 | many | TRBV18 | NA | CASSKAQETQYF | TGTGCCAGCTCAAAAGCGCAAGAGACCCAGTACTTC
TRBJ2-3 | NA | TRBV9 | NA | CASSVGWSDTQYF | TGTGCCAGCAGCGTCGGGTGGTCAGATACGCAGTATTTT
TRBJ2-1 | many | TRBV12-5 | TRBD2 | CASGFGLAGWNEQFF | TGTGCTAGTGGTTTCGGACTAGCGGGATGGAATGAGCAGTTCTTC
TRBJ2-1 | NA | TRBV7-9 | NA | CASSTLKDGVNEQFF | TGTGCCAGCAGCACACTAAAGGACGGGGTCAATGAGCAGTTCTTC
TRBJ2-2 | NA | TRBV28 | TRBD1 | CASTKDRGETGELFF | TGTGCCAGCACCAAGGACAGGGGGGAGACCGGGGAGCTGTTTTTT
TRBJ1-1 | few | TRBV6-2/TRBV6-3 | NA | CASSEYGESTEAFF | TGTGCCAGCAGTGAATACGGTGAGAGTACTGAAGCTTTCTTT
TRBJ2-3 | many | TRBV19 | NA | CASSTSSKSSDTQYF | TGTGCCAGTAGTACATCTAGTAAGTCATCAGATACGCAGTATTTT
TRBJ2-5 | many | TRBV29-1 | NA | CSVVGGVRETQYF | TGCAGCGTTGTAGGGGGAGTGCGAGAGACCCAGTACTTC
TRBJ1-5 | many | TRBV18 | TRBD1 | CASSPNPGTDSNQPQHF | TGTGCCAGCTCACCAAACCCCGGGACAGATAGCAATCAGCCCCAGCATTTT
TRBJ1-2 | NA | TRBV2 | NA | CASHERENYGYTF | TGTGCCAGTCACGAACGGGAAAACTATGGCTACACCTTC
TRBJ2-1 | many | TRBV12-3/TRBV12-4 | NA | CASSFVGGVYNEQFF | TGTGCCAGCAGTTTTGTAGGGGGGGTATACAATGAGCAGTTCTTC
TRBJ1-1 | few | TRBV20-1 | TRBD1 | CSAREDRVVPEAFF | TGCAGTGCTAGGGAGGACAGGGTGGTGCCTGAAGCTTTCTTT
TRBJ2-1 | NA | TRBV4-1 | TRBD2 | CASSLLAGGYNAQFF | TGCGCCAGCAGCCTCCTAGCGGGAGGGTACAATGCGCAGTTCTTC
TRBJ2-7 | many | TRBV7-2 | TRBD2 | CASSPSLAEISYEQYF | TGTGCCAGCAGCCCCTCACTAGCGGAAATCTCCTACGAGCAGTACTTC
TRBJ2-1 | many | TRBV3-1 | NA | CASSPRIVPDTYNEQFF | TGTGCCAGCAGCCCCCGAATAGTCCCCGACACCTACAATGAGCAGTTCTTC
TRBJ2-7 | once | TRBV11-2 | TRBD1 | CASSVLTGAFDEQYF | TGTGCCAGCAGCGTCCTCACAGGGGCATTCGACGAGCAGTACTTC
TRBJ2-4 | few | TRBV19 | NA | CASSISASPSIQYF | TGTGCCAGTAGTATTTCGGCCAGCCCAAGCATTCAGTACTTC
TRBJ2-3 | many | TRBV3-1 | TRBD2 | CASSQTISGSSDTQYF | TGTGCCAGCAGCCAAACGATTAGCGGGAGTTCAGATACGCAGTATTTT
TRBJ1-4 | many | TRBV19 | NA | CASSGYWDEKLFF | TGTGCCAGTAGTGGGTACTGGGATGAAAAACTGTTTTTT